This section outlines one T cell receptor (beta chain) sequence together with its context. This sample's TCRbeta library carried unique molecular identifier barcodes. Each CDR3 protein gets one entry after TCRdb re-called the PCR reads with MiXCR. The sample consists of approximately 510,000 distinct CDR3 sequences, around 16% of them appearing once. These data belong to a study of T-cell reconstitution after alpha-beta-depleted transplantation in children. The germline V gene has CDR1 LNHDA and CDR2 SQIVND (reference sequence). V was clipped by 5 bases and J by 4 bases, with 17 bases between them. This CDR3 contains 15 residues.

The genes are TRBV19 and TRBJ2-5, with D maybe TRBD1 (5 bases). The source was PBMCs from the stem cell graft donor, collected from the stem cell graft. This clonotype was obtained from a human donor who donated a stem cell graft to a child with acute lymphoblastic leukemia. The CDR3 DNA reads TGTGCCAGTAGTCCAGGGCTTTTAGGGCCAGAGACCCAGTACTTC. Protein sequence: CASSPGLLGPETQYF.